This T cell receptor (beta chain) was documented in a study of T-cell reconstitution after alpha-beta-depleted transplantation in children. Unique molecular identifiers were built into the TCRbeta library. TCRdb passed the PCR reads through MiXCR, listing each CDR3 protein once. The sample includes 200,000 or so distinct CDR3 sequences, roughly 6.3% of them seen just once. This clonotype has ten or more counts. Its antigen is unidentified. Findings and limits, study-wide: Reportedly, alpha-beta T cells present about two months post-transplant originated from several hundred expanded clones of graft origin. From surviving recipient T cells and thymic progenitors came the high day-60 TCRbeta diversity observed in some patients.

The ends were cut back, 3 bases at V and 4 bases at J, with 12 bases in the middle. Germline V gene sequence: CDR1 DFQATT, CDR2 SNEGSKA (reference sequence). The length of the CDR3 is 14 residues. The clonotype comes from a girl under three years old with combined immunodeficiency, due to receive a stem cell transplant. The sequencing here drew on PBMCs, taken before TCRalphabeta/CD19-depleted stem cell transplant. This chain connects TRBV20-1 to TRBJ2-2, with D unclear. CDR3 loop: CSARGNRRTGELFF. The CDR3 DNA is TGCAGTGCTAGGGGGAACAGACGCACCGGGGAGCTGTTTTTT.